Listed below are T cell receptor beta chains from one sample, sequenced in a study of PD-1 blockade in mismatch repair-deficient tumors. TCRdb's table, derived via immunoSEQ multiplex PCR, lists solely in-frame clones and lacks some. The sample yields 38,000 or so clones, roughly 84% seen once. The input for sequencing was peripheral blood, taken 76 weeks after starting pembrolizumab. The receptors were gathered from an adult with mismatch repair-deficient cancer. CDR3s include the opening cysteine and the closing phenylalanine or tryptophan. The D gene is left open where the match is weak. Some rows have no size entry. The others give once, few or many, or a class for an expanded clone.

>NA|TRBJ1-3|NA|TRBV7-9
CASSFLNTIYF
TGTGCCAGCAGCTTCCTAAACACCATATATTTT
>NA|TRBJ2-3|TRBD2|TRBV7-2
CASSTRLAGSSTDTQYF
TGTGCCAGCAGCACCCGGCTAGCGGGCTCTAGCACAGATACGCAGTATTTT
>NA|TRBJ2-1|NA|TRBV5-6
CASSFFLQEEQFF
TGTGCCAGCAGCTTCTTCCTACAAGAGGAGCAGTTCTTC
>NA|TRBJ1-2|NA|TRBV9
CASSQGGSTGYTF
TGTGCCAGCAGCCAAGGAGGCTCCACCGGCTACACCTTC
>NA|TRBJ2-1|NA|TRBV5-1
CASSQIFLRDSNRNNEQFF
TGCGCCAGCAGCCAGATATTTCTTAGAGACAGTAATCGTAACAATGAGCAGTTCTTC
>NA|TRBJ2-3|TRBD1|TRBV6-4
CASSDPGQGTDTQYF
TGTGCCAGCAGTGACCCTGGACAGGGAACAGATACGCAGTATTTT
>NA|TRBJ2-7|TRBD2|TRBV9
CASSGHRLAGVTEQYF
TGTGCCAGCAGCGGCCACAGACTAGCGGGAGTAACCGAGCAGTACTTC
>NA|TRBJ2-5|NA|TRBV11-1
CASSPDREETQYF
TGTGCCAGCAGCCCGGACCGAGAAGAGACCCAGTACTTC
>NA|TRBJ2-7|NA|TRBV15
CATSRDRTNRDEQYF
TGTGCCACCAGCAGAGATCGGACCAACCGGGACGAGCAGTACTTC
>once|TRBJ2-7|TRBD1|TRBV5-1
CASRSGTGTYEQYF
TGCGCCAGCAGGTCCGGGACAGGGACCTACGAGCAGTACTTC
>NA|TRBJ2-7|NA|TRBV5-6
CASSLAVTGPLYGQYF
TGTGCCAGCAGCTTGGCGGTTACAGGGCCCCTATACGGGCAGTACTTC
>few|TRBJ2-1|TRBD2|TRBV19
CASSPHKREEQFF
TGTGCCAGTAGTCCCCACAAGCGGGAAGAGCAGTTCTTC
>NA|TRBJ1-1|NA|TRBV6-6
CASLRGVEAFF
TGTGCCAGCTTGAGGGGGGTTGAAGCTTTCTTT
>NA|TRBJ1-5|NA|TRBV19
CASSDISGRANQPQHF
TGTGCCAGTAGTGACATCTCAGGGAGGGCGAATCAGCCCCAGCATTTT
>NA|TRBJ1-2|NA|TRBV10-3
CAMTGGRGYTF
TGTGCCATGACTGGGGGCCGCGGCTACACCTTC
>NA|TRBJ2-1|TRBD2|TRBV27
CASSRGGGTSGISEQFF
TGTGCCAGCAGCAGGGGAGGGGGGACTAGCGGGATCTCGGAGCAGTTCTTC
>NA|TRBJ2-2|NA|TRBV27
CASSPSFTGELFF
TGTGCCAGCAGTCCAAGTTTCACCGGGGAGCTGTTTTTT
>NA|TRBJ1-2|NA|TRBV5-3
CARSLWGCYGYTF
TGTGCCAGAAGCTTGTGGGGATGTTATGGCTACACCTTC
>once|TRBJ2-5|NA|TRBV7-3
CASSSSGLPEETQYF
TGTGCCAGCAGCTCCTCCGGTTTACCGGAGGAGACCCAGTACTTC
>once|TRBJ2-1|NA|TRBV29-1
CSVEGRYNEQFF
TGCAGCGTTGAAGGACGGTACAATGAGCAGTTCTTC
>once|TRBJ2-3|NA|TRBV13
CASSLGRRGTDTQYF
TGTGCCAGCAGCTTAGGCCGGAGGGGCACAGATACGCAGTATTTT
>NA|TRBJ2-3|NA|TRBV2
CASSPVGTQGSTDTQYF
TGTGCCAGCAGTCCGGTTGGGACTCAGGGGAGCACAGATACGCAGTATTTT
>NA|TRBJ2-7|NA|TRBV5-1
CASSPERGFYEQYF
TGCGCCAGCAGTCCTGAAAGGGGCTTTTACGAGCAGTACTTC
>NA|TRBJ1-2|NA|TRBV19
CASRQIQGRTPGYTF
TGTGCCAGTAGGCAAATCCAGGGGCGAACTCCGGGCTACACCTTC
>NA|TRBJ1-1|NA|TRBV7-8
CASSLRAGTEAFF
TGTGCCAGCAGCCTTAGGGCGGGCACTGAAGCTTTCTTT
>NA|TRBJ2-7|TRBD2|TRBV29-1
CSVASGRAPHEQYF
TGCAGCGTCGCTAGCGGGAGGGCCCCCCACGAGCAGTACTTC
>NA|TRBJ1-5|TRBD1|TRBV6-5
CASGRTGFDQPQHF
TGTGCCAGCGGCCGGACAGGGTTTGATCAGCCCCAGCATTTT
>NA|TRBJ2-7|NA|TRBV18
CASSPDGSSGEQYF
TGTGCCAGCTCCCCGGACGGATCCTCGGGAGAGCAGTACTTC
>once|TRBJ2-7|TRBD2|TRBV5-4
CASSRSAGDYEQYF
TGTGCCAGCAGCCGGAGCGCGGGAGACTACGAGCAGTACTTC
>NA|TRBJ2-5|NA|TRBV7-9
CASSLAETQYF
TGTGCCAGCAGCTTAGCGGAGACCCAGTACTTC
>few|TRBJ2-3|NA|TRBV2
CASSDPLVDTQYF
TGTGCCAGCAGTGACCCTTTAGTGGATACGCAGTATTTT
>once|TRBJ1-4|NA|TRBV30
CAWSGLQGLQELFF
TGTGCCTGGAGTGGGCTCCAGGGGCTGCAGGAACTGTTTTTT
>NA|TRBJ2-2|NA|TRBV7-9
CASSSNTGELFF
TGTGCCAGCAGCTCCAACACCGGGGAGCTGTTTTTT
>NA|TRBJ2-3|NA|TRBV27
CASSSRDLRIRERQYF
TGTGCCAGCAGTTCCCGGGACCTACGGATTAGGGAGAGGCAGTATTTT
>once|TRBJ2-7|NA|TRBV15
CATSRDKGSGLPSYEQYF
TGTGCCACCAGCAGAGATAAGGGGAGCGGGCTTCCGTCCTACGAGCAGTACTTC
>NA|TRBJ2-7|NA|TRBV5-6
CASSLPGPRSSYEQYF
TGTGCCAGCAGCTTACCGGGACCCAGGAGCTCCTACGAGCAGTACTTC
>NA|TRBJ2-2|TRBD2|TRBV27
CASSLRSGSLTGELFF
TGTGCCAGCAGTTTGAGAAGCGGGAGTTTAACCGGGGAGCTGTTTTTT
>NA|TRBJ1-5|NA|TRBV6-5
CASSYSGQPQHF
TGTGCCAGCAGTTACTCGGGGCAGCCCCAGCATTTT
>NA|TRBJ2-6|NA|TRBV5-1
CASSLGVSGANVLTF
TGCGCCAGCAGCTTGGGAGTCTCTGGGGCCAACGTCCTGACTTTC
>NA|TRBJ2-2|NA|TRBV19
CASSPPPNTGELFF
TGTGCCAGTAGCCCCCCTCCGAACACCGGGGAGCTGTTTTTT
>few|TRBJ2-7|NA|TRBV5-1
CASSVDDDGAYEQYF
TGCGCCAGCAGCGTCGACGACGATGGGGCCTACGAGCAGTACTTC
>NA|TRBJ1-3|NA|TRBV30
CAWSGGSGNTIYF
TGTGCCTGGAGTGGCGGCTCTGGAAACACCATATATTTT
>NA|TRBJ2-1|NA|TRBV29-1
CSFRRDYNEQFF
TGCAGCTTCCGGCGGGATTACAATGAGCAGTTCTTC
>NA|TRBJ2-3|NA|TRBV7-9
CASSSSGSSTDTQYF
TGTGCCAGCAGCTCCTCGGGGTCTAGCACAGATACGCAGTATTTT
>NA|TRBJ1-5|NA|TRBV18
CASSPGREQPQHF
TGTGCCAGCTCACCGGGGCGGGAACAGCCCCAGCATTTT
>once|TRBJ2-3|TRBD2|TRBV9
CASSVGLAVVDTQYF
TGTGCCAGCAGCGTAGGGCTAGCGGTCGTGGATACGCAGTATTTT
>NA|TRBJ2-7|TRBD1|TRBV6-1
CASSEAGTGYEQYF
TGTGCCAGCAGTGAGGCCGGGACAGGCTACGAGCAGTACTTC
>NA|TRBJ1-2|NA|TRBV18
CASSPPGQHGYTF
TGTGCCAGCTCACCACCGGGCCAACATGGCTACACCTTC
>NA|TRBJ2-3|NA|TRBV9
CASSVVPDTDTQYF
TGTGCCAGCAGCGTAGTGCCAGACACAGATACGCAGTATTTT
>few|TRBJ1-5|NA|TRBV5-4
CASSLTGANQPQHF
TGTGCCAGCAGCTTGACAGGTGCTAATCAGCCCCAGCATTTT
>few|TRBJ1-1|NA|TRBV2
CASSKINTEAFF
TGTGCCAGCAGTAAGATAAACACTGAAGCTTTCTTT
>NA|TRBJ1-4|NA|TRBV4-2
CASSPGDLGDNEKLFF
TGTGCCAGCAGCCCAGGGGATCTTGGGGACAATGAAAAACTGTTTTTT
>NA|TRBJ2-7|TRBD1|TRBV10-1
CASSVGQGSYEQYF
TGCGCCAGCAGTGTCGGACAGGGTTCCTACGAGCAGTACTTC
>NA|TRBJ1-1|NA|TRBV6-5
CASSQMNTEAFF
TGTGCCAGCAGCCAAATGAACACTGAAGCTTTCTTT
>NA|TRBJ1-2|TRBD1|TRBV7-6
CASSPGQEKDYGYTF
TGTGCCAGCAGCCCTGGACAGGAGAAGGACTATGGCTACACCTTC
>NA|TRBJ1-3|NA|TRBV18
CASSPIKAGNTIYF
TGTGCCAGCTCACCCATCAAGGCTGGAAACACCATATATTTT
>NA|TRBJ1-5|NA|TRBV19
CASRFGGNNQPQHF
TGTGCCAGTAGATTTGGGGGGAACAATCAGCCCCAGCATTTT
>NA|TRBJ2-3|TRBD2|TRBV7-9
CASSLVFLASGRVEDTQYF
TGTGCCAGCAGCTTAGTGTTTCTGGCTAGCGGGAGGGTGGAAGATACGCAGTATTTT